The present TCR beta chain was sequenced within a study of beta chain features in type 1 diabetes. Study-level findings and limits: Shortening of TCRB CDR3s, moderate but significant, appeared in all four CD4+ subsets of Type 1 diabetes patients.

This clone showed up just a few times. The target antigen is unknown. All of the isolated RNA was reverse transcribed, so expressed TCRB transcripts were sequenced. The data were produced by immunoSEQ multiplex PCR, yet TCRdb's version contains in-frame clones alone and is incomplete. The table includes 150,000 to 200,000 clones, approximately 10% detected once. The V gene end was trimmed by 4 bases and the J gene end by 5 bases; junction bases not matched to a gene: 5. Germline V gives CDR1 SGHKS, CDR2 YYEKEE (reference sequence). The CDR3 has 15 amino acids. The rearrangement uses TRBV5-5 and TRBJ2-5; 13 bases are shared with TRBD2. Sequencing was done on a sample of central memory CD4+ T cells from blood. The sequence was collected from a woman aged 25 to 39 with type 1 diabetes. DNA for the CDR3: TGTGCCAGCAGCCAAGGGACTAGCGGGATGGAGACCCAGTACTTC. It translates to CASSQGTSGMETQYF. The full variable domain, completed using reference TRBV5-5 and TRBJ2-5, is DAGVTQSPTHLIKTRGQQVTLRCSPISGHKSVSWYQQVLGQGPQFIFQYYEKEERGRGNFPDRFSARQFPNYSSELNVNALLLGDSALYLCASSQGTSGMETQYFGPGTRLLVL.